What follows is one T cell receptor beta chain and its context. Antigen specificity is unknown. The entry originates in a study of cytomegalovirus exposure and HLA in healthy donors. Notes on the study in general: A later analysis, which compared TCR beta chains of equal frequency, found the HLA-associated ones more clonally expanded. Later findings reportedly placed an Asian-associated ancestry cluster below the roughly 730-donor mean for N-insertions. In a later analysis, most CMV-associated TCR beta chains appeared HLA-restricted. Researchers counted over 150 TCR beta chains as cytomegalovirus-associated.

The PCR contained 60 Vbeta and 13 Jbeta primers. Using immunoSEQ multiplex PCR, the repertoire was profiled, and TCRdb retains in-frame clones only, with some absent. The sample lists approximately 90,000 clones, more than 70% seen once, with 3% to 3.5% in the top ten. The CDR3 runs to 12 residues. Germline loops: CDR1 SNHLY, CDR2 FYNNEI. V was trimmed by 3 bases and J by 8 bases, leaving 10 bases between them. The TCR comes from a middle-aged man in good health and CMV-seronegative. The sequencing sample was made of PBMCs. The chain employs TRBV2 and TRBJ1-2; D gene unclear. CDR3 in DNA: TGTGCCAGCAGTGAGGGCCGAAGGGGCTACACCTTC. It yields the protein CASSEGRRGYTF.